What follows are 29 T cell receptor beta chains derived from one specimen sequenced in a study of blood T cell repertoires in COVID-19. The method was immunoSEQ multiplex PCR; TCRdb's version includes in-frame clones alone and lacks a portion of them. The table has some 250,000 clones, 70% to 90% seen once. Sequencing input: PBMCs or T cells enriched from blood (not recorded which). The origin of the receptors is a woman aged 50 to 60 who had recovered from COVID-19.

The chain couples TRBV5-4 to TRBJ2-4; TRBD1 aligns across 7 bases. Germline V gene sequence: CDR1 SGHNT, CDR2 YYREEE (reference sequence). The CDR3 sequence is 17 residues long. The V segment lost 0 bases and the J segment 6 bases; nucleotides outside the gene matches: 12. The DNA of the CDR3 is TGTGCCAGCAGCTTGGGGGCGTACAGGGGTCAGGGAAACATTCAGTACTTC. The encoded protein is CASSLGAYRGQGNIQYF.

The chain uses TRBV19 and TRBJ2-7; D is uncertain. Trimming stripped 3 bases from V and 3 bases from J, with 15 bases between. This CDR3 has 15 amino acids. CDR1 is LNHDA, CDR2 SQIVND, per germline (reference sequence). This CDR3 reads CASSIRFSQDYEQYF. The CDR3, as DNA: TGTGCCAGTAGTATTCGCTTCAGTCAGGACTACGAGCAGTACTTC. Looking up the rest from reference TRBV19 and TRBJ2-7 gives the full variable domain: DGGITQSPKYLFRKEGQNVTLSCEQNLNHDAMYWYRQDPGQGLRLIYYSQIVNDFQKGDIAEGYSVSREKKESFPLTVTSAQKNPTAFYLCASSIRFSQDYEQYFGPGTRLTVT.

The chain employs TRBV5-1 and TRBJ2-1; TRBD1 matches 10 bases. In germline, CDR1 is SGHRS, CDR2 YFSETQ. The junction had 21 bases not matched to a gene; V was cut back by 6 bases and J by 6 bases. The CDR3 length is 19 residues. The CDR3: CASTAWKLLGTGVSNEQFF. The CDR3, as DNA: TGCGCCAGCACCGCTTGGAAATTACTGGGGACAGGGGTCTCCAATGAGCAGTTCTTC.

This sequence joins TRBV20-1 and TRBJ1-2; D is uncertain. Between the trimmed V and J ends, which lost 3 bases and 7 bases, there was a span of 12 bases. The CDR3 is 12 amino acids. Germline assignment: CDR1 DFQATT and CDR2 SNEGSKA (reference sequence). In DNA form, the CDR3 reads TGCAGTGCTAGTCCGAATTTGGCTGGCTACACCTTC. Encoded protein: CSASPNLAGYTF.

CDR3 protein: CASARGQGTDTQYF. The DNA of the CDR3 is TGCGCCAGCGCCCGGGGACAGGGGACAGATACGCAGTATTTT. The chain links TRBV4-1 to TRBJ2-3; the match to TRBD1 covers 10 bases. The CDR3 loop spans 14 amino acids. V lost 8 bases and J lost 3; bases outside the gene matches: 5. The germline V gene encodes CDR1 MGHRA and CDR2 YSYEKL.

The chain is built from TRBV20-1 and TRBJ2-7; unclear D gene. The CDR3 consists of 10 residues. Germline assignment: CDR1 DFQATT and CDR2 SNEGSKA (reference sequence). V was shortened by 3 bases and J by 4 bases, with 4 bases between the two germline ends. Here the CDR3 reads CSARTYEQYF. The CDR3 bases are TGCAGTGCTAGGACTTACGAGCAGTACTTC.

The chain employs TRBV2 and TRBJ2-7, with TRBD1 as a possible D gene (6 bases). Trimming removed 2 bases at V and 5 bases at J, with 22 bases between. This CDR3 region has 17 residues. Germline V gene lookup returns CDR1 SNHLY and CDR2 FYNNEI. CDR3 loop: CASSESSFGRGIHEQYF. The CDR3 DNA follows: TGTGCCAGCAGTGAATCCTCTTTCGGCAGGGGCATCCACGAGCAGTACTTC.

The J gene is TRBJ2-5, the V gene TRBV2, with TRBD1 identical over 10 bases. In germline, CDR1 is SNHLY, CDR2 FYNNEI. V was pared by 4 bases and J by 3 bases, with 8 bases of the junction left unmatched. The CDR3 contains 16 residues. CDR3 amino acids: CASSARPGQGKETQYF. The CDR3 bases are TGTGCCAGCAGTGCGCGACCGGGACAGGGGAAAGAGACCCAGTACTTC.

CDR3 sequence reads: CASTLDRYSNQPQHF. The CDR3 bases are TGTGCCAGCACTCTGGACAGGTATAGCAATCAGCCCCAGCATTTT. The rearrangement uses TRBV2 and TRBJ1-5; 7 positions agree with TRBD1. CDR3 length: 15 residues. Germline V CDR1 and CDR2: SNHLY, FYNNEI. The V and J ends lost 7 bases and 0 bases, in that order; junction bases with no gene match: 6.

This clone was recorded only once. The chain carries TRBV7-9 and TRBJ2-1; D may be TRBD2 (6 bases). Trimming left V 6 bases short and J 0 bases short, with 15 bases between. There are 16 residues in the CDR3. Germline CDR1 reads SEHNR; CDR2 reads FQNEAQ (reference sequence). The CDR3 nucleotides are TGTGCCAGCAGTTCCTCGTACGGGAGCTCCTACAATGAGCAGTTCTTC. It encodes CASSSSYGSSYNEQFF.

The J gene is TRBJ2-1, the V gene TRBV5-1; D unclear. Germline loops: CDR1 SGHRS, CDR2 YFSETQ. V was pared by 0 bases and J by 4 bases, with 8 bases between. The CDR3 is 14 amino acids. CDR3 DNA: TGCGCCAGCAGCTTGGAGCAGACTTACAATGAGCAGTTCTTC. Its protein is CASSLEQTYNEQFF.

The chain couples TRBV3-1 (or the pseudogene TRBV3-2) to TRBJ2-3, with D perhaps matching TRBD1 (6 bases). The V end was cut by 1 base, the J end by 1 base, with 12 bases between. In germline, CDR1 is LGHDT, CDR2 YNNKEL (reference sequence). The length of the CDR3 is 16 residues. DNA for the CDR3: TGTGCCAGCAGCCAAGCTTGGGGGCTGGGCACAGATACGCAGTATTTT. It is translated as CASSQAWGLGTDTQYF.

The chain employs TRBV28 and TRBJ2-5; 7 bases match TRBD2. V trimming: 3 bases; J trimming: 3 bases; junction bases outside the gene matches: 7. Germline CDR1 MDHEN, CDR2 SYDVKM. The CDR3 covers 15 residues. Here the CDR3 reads CASSFGGRGEETQYF. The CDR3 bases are TGTGCCAGCAGTTTCGGGGGGAGGGGTGAAGAGACCCAGTACTTC.

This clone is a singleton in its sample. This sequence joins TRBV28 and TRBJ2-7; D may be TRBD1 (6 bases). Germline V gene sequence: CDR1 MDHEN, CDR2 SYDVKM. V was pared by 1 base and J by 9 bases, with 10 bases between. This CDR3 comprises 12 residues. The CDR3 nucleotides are TGTGCCAGCAGTTTATCAGGGGCTGGGCAGTACTTC. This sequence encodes CASSLSGAGQYF.

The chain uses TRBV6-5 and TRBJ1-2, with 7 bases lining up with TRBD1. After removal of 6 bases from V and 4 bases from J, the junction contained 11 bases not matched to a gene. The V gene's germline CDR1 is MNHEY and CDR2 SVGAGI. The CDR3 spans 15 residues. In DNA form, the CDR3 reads TGTGCCAGCAGCTTGACCCGGGACAGTCCCTATGGCTACACCTTC. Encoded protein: CASSLTRDSPYGYTF.

The CDR3 coding sequence is TGTGCCAGCAGCAAAGATCCCAGGGCCCTAGCGGGCCCGTACAATGAGCAGTTCTTC. Translation: CASSKDPRALAGPYNEQFF. The chain links TRBV21-1 to TRBJ2-1; the D call of TRBD2 is as the table states it, not checked on the DNA. TRBV21-1 is recorded as a pseudogene. The CDR3 is 19 residues long.

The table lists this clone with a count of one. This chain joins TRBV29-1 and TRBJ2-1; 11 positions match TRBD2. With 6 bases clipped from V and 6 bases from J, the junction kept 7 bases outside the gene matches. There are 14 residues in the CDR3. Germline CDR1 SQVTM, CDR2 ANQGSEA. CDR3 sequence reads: CSVTGTSGVNEQFF. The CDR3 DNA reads TGCAGCGTAACCGGGACTAGCGGTGTCAATGAGCAGTTCTTC.

The CDR3 protein is CASQGTGRTEAFF. The CDR3 region has the DNA TGTGCCAGCCAGGGGACAGGGCGTACTGAAGCTTTCTTT. This sequence joins TRBV6-6 and TRBJ1-1, with TRBD1 matching 9 bases. This CDR3 comprises 13 residues. With 8 bases clipped from V and 5 bases from J, the junction kept 6 bases outside the gene matches. Germline V gene lookup returns CDR1 MNHNY and CDR2 SVGAGI (reference sequence).

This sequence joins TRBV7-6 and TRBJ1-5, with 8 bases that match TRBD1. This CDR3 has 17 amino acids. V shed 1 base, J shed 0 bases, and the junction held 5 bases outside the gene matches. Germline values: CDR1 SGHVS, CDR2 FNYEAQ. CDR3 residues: CASSLVAGGYSNQPQHF. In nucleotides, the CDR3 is TGTGCCAGCAGCTTAGTGGCAGGGGGCTATAGCAATCAGCCCCAGCATTTT.

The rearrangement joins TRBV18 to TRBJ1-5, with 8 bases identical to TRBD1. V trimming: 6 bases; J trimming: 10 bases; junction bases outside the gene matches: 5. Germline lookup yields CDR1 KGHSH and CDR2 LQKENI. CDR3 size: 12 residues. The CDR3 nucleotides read TGTGCCAGCTCCGCCGGGACAGGTCCCCAGCATTTT. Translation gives CASSAGTGPQHF.

CDR3 amino acids: CASSVGSGSTDTQYF. The CDR3 DNA reads TGTGCCAGCAGTGTTGGCAGCGGGAGCACAGATACGCAGTATTTT. The chain couples TRBV2 to TRBJ2-3, with D possibly being TRBD2 (6 bases). V lost 4 bases, J lost 0 bases, and 11 bases lay in between. The CDR3 totals 15 residues. Germline V gene lookup returns CDR1 SNHLY and CDR2 FYNNEI. The full variable domain, rest sourced from reference TRBV2 and TRBJ2-3, is EPEVTQTPSHQVTQMGQEVILRCVPISNHLYFYWYRQILGQKVEFLVSFYNNEISEKSEIFDDQFSVERPDGSNFTLKIRSTKLEDSAMYFCASSVGSGSTDTQYFGPGTRLTVL.

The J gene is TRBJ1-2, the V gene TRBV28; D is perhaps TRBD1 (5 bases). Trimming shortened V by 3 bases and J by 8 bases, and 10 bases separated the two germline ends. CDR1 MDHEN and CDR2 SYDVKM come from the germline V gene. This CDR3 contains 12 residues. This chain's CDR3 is CASSLGGRGYTF. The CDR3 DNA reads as TGTGCCAGCAGTTTGGGGGGACGGGGCTACACCTTC.

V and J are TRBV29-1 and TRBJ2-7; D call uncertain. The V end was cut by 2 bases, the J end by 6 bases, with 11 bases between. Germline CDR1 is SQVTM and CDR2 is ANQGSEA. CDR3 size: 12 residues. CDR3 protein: CSVERAGGEQYF. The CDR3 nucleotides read TGCAGCGTTGAAAGAGCAGGTGGCGAGCAGTACTTC.

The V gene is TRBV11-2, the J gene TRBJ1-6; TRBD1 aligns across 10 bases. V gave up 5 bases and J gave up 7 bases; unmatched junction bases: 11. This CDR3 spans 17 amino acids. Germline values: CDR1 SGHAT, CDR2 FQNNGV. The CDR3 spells CASSPRPGQGENSPLHF. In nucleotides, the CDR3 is TGTGCCAGCAGCCCACGTCCCGGACAGGGGGAGAATTCACCCCTCCACTTT.

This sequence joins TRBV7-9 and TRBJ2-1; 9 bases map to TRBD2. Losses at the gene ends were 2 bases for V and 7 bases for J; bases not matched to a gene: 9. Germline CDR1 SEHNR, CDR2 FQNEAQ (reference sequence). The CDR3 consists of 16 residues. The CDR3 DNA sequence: TGTGCCAGCAGCTTACGGGCTAGCGGGATTCTAAATGAGCAGTTCTTC. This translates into CASSLRASGILNEQFF. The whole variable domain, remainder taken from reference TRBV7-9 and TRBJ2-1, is DTGVSQNPRHKITKRGQNVTFRCDPISEHNRLYWYRQTLGQGPEFLTYFQNEAQLEKSRLLSDRFSAERPKGSFSTLEIQRTEQGDSAMYLCASSLRASGILNEQFFGPGTRLTVL.

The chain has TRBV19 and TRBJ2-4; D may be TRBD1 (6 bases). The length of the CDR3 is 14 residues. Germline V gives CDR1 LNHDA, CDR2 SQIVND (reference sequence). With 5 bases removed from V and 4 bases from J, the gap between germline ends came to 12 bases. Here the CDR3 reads CASSRGHAKNIQYF. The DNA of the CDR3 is TGTGCCAGTAGTCGGGGACATGCGAAAAACATTCAGTACTTC.

In DNA form, the CDR3 reads TGTGCCAGCAGCTCAGCGGAAATGCCGGGGGAGACCCAGTACTTC. It codes for CASSSAEMPGETQYF. The genes are TRBV7-6 and TRBJ2-5, with D possibly TRBD2 on 5 matching bases. V was shortened by 4 bases and J by 5 bases, with 17 bases between the two germline ends. The CDR3 is 15 residues long. Germline V gene lookup returns CDR1 SGHVS and CDR2 FNYEAQ.

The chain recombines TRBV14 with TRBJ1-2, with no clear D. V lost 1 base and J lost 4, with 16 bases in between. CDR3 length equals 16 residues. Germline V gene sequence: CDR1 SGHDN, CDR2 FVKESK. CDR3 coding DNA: TGTGCCAGCAGCCAAGGGAGTCGTGGTCGGGGCTATGGCTACACCTTC. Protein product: CASSQGSRGRGYGYTF.

As DNA, the CDR3 is TGTGCCAGCAGCCAAAGGGAGTCAGGGGCTGAAGCTTTCTTT. This encodes CASSQRESGAEAFF. J is TRBJ1-1 and V is TRBV3-1 (or the pseudogene TRBV3-2); possible D gene TRBD1, 6 bases. Germline V gives CDR1 LGHDT, CDR2 YNNKEL (reference sequence). This CDR3 region has 14 residues. Trimming cost V 2 bases and J 6 bases, with 13 bases left between them.